This T cell receptor (beta chain) was sequenced in a study of T cells in Graves' hyperthyroidism and ophthalmopathy. Points from the study as a whole: In the blood, most expanded thyroid clonotypes above 0.001 appeared as well.

The CDR3 has 13 residues. The germline V and J ends were trimmed by 3 bases and 3 bases, with 9 bases remaining between them. CDR1 is KGHSH, CDR2 LQKENI, per germline. With respect to this clonotype: Its specificity is not known.

Amplification targeted TCR beta CDR3 regions from RNA transcripts. When the TCR CDR3 underwent first-round RT-PCR, the HTBI primer set was used. In TCRdb, the multiplex PCR reads were re-called with MiXCR into one record per CDR3 protein. The sample shows 500,000 to 550,000 distinct CDR3 sequences, just under 20% of them seen only once. The chain joins TRBV18 to TRBJ2-7; the D gene could be TRBD1 or TRBD2 (5 bases each). The specimen was blood. This sequence was found in a man aged 35 to 55 with Graves' ophthalmopathy. CDR3 nucleotides: TGTGCCAGCTCACCCGGGGCCTTCTACGAGCAGTACTTC. Its protein is CASSPGAFYEQYF. Drawing the rest from reference TRBV18 and TRBJ2-7, the complete variable domain is NAGVMQNPRHLVRRRGQEARLRCSPMKGHSHVYWYRQLPEEGLKFMVYLQKENIIDESGMPKERFSAEFPKEGPSILRIQQVVRGDSAAYFCASSPGAFYEQYFGPGTRLTVT.